This is a list of T cell receptor beta chains from one sample in a study of T-cell memory formation after mild COVID-19. TCRdb fed the 5' RACE reads into MiXCR, producing one record per CDR3 protein. The sample contains about 340,000 distinct CDR3 sequences, 15% to 20% of which appear only once. Input material: PBMCs or a T cell subset sorted from them (not recorded which). These receptors were taken from a man aged 18 to 30 who had mild COVID-19 (a few samples of this study predate the infection). Cell type and time point are not known. Each CDR3 is given with its conserved first and last residue. The D gene is left open where the match is weak. For some rows the clone size is stated as once, few or many, or as a class when expanded; others skip it.

J	D	V	size	CDR3	DNA
TRBJ1-1	.	TRBV11-2	.	CASSSQIDTEAFF	TGTGCCAGCAGCTCCCAGATCGACACTGAAGCTTTCTTT
TRBJ2-3	TRBD2	TRBV7-3	many	CASSVAGGPDTQYF	TGTGCCAGCAGTGTAGCGGGGGGGCCAGATACGCAGTATTTT
TRBJ1-1	.	TRBV5-1	few	CASSTGQMAEAFF	TGCGCCAGCAGCACCGGACAGATGGCTGAAGCTTTCTTT
TRBJ1-4	.	TRBV28	few	CASSDRQNEKLFF	TGTGCCAGCAGCGATCGACAGAATGAAAAACTGTTTTTT
TRBJ2-7	.	TRBV7-6	.	CASSLASFDRPYEQYF	TGTGCCAGCAGCTTAGCGTCGTTTGACAGACCCTACGAGCAGTACTTC
TRBJ2-7	TRBD2	TRBV5-1	.	CASSSGTRGYYEQYF	TGCGCCAGCAGTTCCGGGACTAGGGGGTACTACGAGCAGTACTTC
TRBJ1-2	TRBD1	TRBV12-3/TRBV12-4	few	CASSGQGDYGYTF	TGTGCCAGCAGTGGACAGGGGGACTATGGCTACACCTTC
TRBJ1-5	.	TRBV7-2	.	CASSVSRNQPQHF	TGTGCCAGCAGCGTCAGTCGCAATCAGCCCCAGCATTTT
TRBJ2-3	.	TRBV18	.	CASSPPNVPDTQYF	TGTGCCAGCTCACCACCGAACGTTCCAGATACGCAGTATTTT
TRBJ1-1	.	TRBV19	.	CASSIRRTEAFF	TGTGCCAGTAGTATAAGAAGAACTGAAGCTTTCTTT
TRBJ2-1	TRBD1	TRBV29-1	many	CSAWGQGHTEQFF	TGCAGCGCGTGGGGACAGGGGCATACGGAGCAGTTCTTC
TRBJ1-3	.	TRBV29-1	.	CSAPGPSGNTIYF	TGCAGCGCCCCCGGGCCATCTGGAAACACCATATATTTT
TRBJ1-5	TRBD1	TRBV7-8	.	CASSPSPQGGLYQPQHF	TGTGCCAGCAGCCCATCCCCACAAGGGGGCCTTTATCAGCCCCAGCATTTT
TRBJ2-6	.	TRBV10-3	.	CAISDSGTSGANVLTF	TGTGCCATCAGTGACTCGGGCACCTCTGGGGCCAACGTCCTGACTTTC
TRBJ1-5	.	TRBV18	.	CASSPRDSNQPQHF	TGTGCCAGCTCACCAAGGGACAGCAATCAGCCCCAGCATTTT
TRBJ1-3	.	TRBV6-5	few	CASSATGWTGNTIYF	TGTGCCAGCAGTGCTACAGGGTGGACTGGAAACACCATATATTTT
TRBJ2-6	.	TRBV7-9	many	CASSLEGAGANVLTF	TGTGCCAGCAGCTTAGAGGGGGCTGGGGCCAACGTCCTGACTTTC
TRBJ2-6	.	TRBV6-6	.	CASSYLTGLAGANVLTF	TGTGCCAGCAGTTACCTGACAGGTTTGGCTGGGGCCAACGTCCTGACTTTC
TRBJ1-2	TRBD1	TRBV12-3/TRBV12-4	few	CASRGSWTGWNSDTF	TGTGCCAGCAGGGGATCATGGACAGGGTGGAACTCCGACACCTTC